This T cell receptor beta chain emerged from a study of T cells after yellow fever vaccination (dated by TCRdb to between 2018 and 2021). With respect to the entire study: The SMART-Seq v4 Ultra Low Input RNA kit was used to prepare libraries from fractions with low cell numbers. To track T-cell clones before and after primary and booster YFV17D yellow fever vaccination, bulk TCR alpha and beta repertoires were sequenced longitudinally. Two healthy male donors, one aged 18 to 30 and one aged 30 to 40 years, made up the cohort. Blood was drawn at multiple timepoints before and after primary and secondary immunization, with bulk PBMC replicates and cell subsets isolated.

TCR cDNA was synthesized by 5'RACE template switching, through which a universal primer site and unique molecular identifiers were introduced. Priming for cDNA synthesis came from both the TCR alpha and TCR beta constant segments. Libraries were amplified in two PCR steps, with sample barcodes and sequencing adapters added in the second step. Sequencing of the libraries was done on either Illumina HiSeq 2500 (2x100 bp) or NovaSeq (2x150 bp). The original pipeline was this. Demultiplexing of reads and collapsing into UMI consensus sequences were performed with MIGEC, and V(D)J alignment was carried out with MiXCR. Vaccine-responding clonotypes were identified with edgeR using replicate PBMC samples, with FDR below 0.01 and a log2 fold change above 5 up to day 15 being required. Each bulk clonotype was labeled CD4 or CD8 based on which sequenced repertoire, CD4 or CD8, contained the clonotype at higher abundance. In TCRdb, the public reads were trimmed at Q25 with fastp and aligned with MiXCR, with productive beta chains retained. Rows matching on CDR3 protein sequence are summarized as one entry with the most common DNA and genes. The V and J calls follow TCRdb's processing rather than the paper's. The table for this sample lists tens of thousands of distinct CDR3 sequences; less than 8.5% of them were counted only once. The ten largest clonotypes hold approximately 34% of the sample.

The junction shows trimming of 0 bases on V and 7 bases on J, plus 23 bases between the germline ends. Based on the germline V gene, the CDR1 and CDR2 sequences are WSHSY and SAAADI. From its cysteine to its phenylalanine, the CDR3 spans 18 amino acids. Only the CDR3 DNA is retained, 54 bases long and in frame from the first base. The treatment or condition label here, explained by the study, means: live attenuated yellow fever vaccine strain. A standard Ficoll-Paque protocol was used to isolate PBMCs from peripheral blood. CD4 and CD8 T-cell fractions were isolated with Dynabeads CD4 and CD8 positive selection kits. RNA was extracted with TriZol from bulk PBMCs, CD4 and CD8 fractions, and dextramer-positive and dextramer-negative fractions. Results and caveats for the whole study, not just this receptor: Only a couple of donors were included in the study, so the extent to which the findings can be generalized is limited. FACS-sorted repertoires could contain abundant contaminating clonotypes from the bulk population, so computational filtering was required. Most clones expanded after primary vaccination were re-detected after the booster (almost 97% of CD4 and around 88% of CD8), suggesting broad memory maintenance. The secondary T-cell response was weaker than the primary response but faster, peaking on day 5 instead of day 15. A small fraction of clonotypes appeared in both the CD4 and CD8 compartments, likely as a result of convergent recombination.

This clonotype was seen ten or more times. Its cognate antigen has yet to be identified. Base qualities are not provided; no much larger clone lies one nucleotide away. The sequence was obtained from a man in his thirties or forties who received the YFV17D yellow fever vaccine. This chain joins TRBV10-2 to TRBJ2-3, with the D call perhaps TRBD1 or TRBD2, each one matching 5 bases. The source material was CD8+ T cells sorted from PBMCs, sampled 15 days after the yellow fever booster vaccination. Here is the DNA: TGCGCCAGCAGTGAGTCGACTCGGAGTTCGGGGCACTTGAATACGCAGTATTTT. Its coded protein is CASSESTRSSGHLNTQYF.